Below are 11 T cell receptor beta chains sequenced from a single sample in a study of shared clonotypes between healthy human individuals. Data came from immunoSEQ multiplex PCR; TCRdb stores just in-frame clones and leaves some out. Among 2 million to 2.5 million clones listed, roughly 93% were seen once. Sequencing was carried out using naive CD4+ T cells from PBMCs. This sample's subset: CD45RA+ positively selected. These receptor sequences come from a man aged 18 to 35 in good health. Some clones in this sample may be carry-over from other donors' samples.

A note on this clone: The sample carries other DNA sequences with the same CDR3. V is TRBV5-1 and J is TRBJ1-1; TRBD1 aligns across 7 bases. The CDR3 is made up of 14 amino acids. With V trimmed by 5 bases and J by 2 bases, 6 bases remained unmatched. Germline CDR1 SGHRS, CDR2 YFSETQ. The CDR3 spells CASSSDRPNTEAFF. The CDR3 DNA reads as TGCGCCAGCAGTTCGGACAGGCCAAACACTGAAGCTTTCTTT.

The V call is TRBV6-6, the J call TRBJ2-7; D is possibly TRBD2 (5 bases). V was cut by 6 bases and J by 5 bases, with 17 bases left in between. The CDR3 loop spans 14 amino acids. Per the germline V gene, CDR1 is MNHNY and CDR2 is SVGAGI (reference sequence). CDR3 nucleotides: TGTGCCAGCAGGGAGGATCTTTACGCCAACGAGCAGTACTTC. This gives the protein CASREDLYANEQYF.

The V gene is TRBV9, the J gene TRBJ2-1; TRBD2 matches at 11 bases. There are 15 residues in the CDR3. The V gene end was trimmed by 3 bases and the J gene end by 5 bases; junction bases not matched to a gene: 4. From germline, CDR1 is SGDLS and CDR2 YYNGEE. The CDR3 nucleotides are TGTGCCAGCAGCGCGCGGACTAGCGGGCACAATGAGCAGTTCTTC. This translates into CASSARTSGHNEQFF.

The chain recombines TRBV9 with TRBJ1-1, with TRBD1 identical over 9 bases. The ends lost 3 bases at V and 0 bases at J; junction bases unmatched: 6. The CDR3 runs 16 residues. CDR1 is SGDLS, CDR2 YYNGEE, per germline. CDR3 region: CASSDKQGALNTEAFF. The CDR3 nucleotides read TGTGCCAGCAGCGATAAACAGGGGGCCCTGAACACTGAAGCTTTCTTT.

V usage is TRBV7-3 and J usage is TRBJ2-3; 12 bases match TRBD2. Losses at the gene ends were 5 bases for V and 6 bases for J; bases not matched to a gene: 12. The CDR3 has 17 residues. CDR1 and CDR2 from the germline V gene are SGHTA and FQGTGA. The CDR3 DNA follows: TGTGCCAGCAGCCTAGGGACTAGCGGGTTCCGGGGGGATACGCAGTATTTT. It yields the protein CASSLGTSGFRGDTQYF. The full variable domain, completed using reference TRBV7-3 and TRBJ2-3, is GAGVSQTPSNKVTEKGKYVELRCDPISGHTALYWYRQSLGQGPEFLIYFQGTGAADDSGLPNDRFFAVRPEGSVSTLKIQRTERGDSAVYLCASSLGTSGFRGDTQYFGPGTRLTVL.

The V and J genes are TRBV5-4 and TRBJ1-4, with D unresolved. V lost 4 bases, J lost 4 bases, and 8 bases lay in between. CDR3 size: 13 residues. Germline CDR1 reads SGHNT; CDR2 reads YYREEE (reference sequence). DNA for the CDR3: TGTGCCAGCAGCCTTGAGCGTAATGAAAAACTGTTTTTT. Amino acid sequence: CASSLERNEKLFF.

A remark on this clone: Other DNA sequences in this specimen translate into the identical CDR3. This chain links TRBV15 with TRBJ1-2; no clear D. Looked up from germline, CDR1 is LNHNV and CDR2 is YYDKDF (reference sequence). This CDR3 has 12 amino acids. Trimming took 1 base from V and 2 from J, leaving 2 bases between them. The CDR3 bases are TGTGCCACCAGCAGAGTAAACTATGGCTACACCTTC. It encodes CATSRVNYGYTF.

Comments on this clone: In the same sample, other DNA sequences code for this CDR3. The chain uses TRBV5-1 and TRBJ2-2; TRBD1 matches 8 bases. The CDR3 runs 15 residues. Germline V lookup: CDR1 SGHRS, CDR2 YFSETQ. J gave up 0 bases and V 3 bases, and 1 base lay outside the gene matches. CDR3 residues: CASSSGGANTGELFF. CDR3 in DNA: TGCGCCAGCAGCTCAGGGGGCGCGAACACCGGGGAGCTGTTTTTT.

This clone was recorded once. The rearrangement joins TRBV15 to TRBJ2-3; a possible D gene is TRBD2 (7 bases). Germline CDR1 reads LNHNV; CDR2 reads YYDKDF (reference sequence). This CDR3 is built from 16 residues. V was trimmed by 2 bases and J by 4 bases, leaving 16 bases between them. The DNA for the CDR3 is TGTGCCACCAGCAGACGAGGGGCGGGGGCAGCAGATACGCAGTATTTT. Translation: CATSRRGAGAADTQYF.

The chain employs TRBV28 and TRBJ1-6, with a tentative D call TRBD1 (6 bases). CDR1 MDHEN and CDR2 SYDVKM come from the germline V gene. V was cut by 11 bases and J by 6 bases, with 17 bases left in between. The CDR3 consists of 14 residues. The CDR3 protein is CASAKGGSNSPLHF. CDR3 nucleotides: TGTGCCTCCGCCAAAGGGGGTAGTAATTCACCCCTCCACTTT.

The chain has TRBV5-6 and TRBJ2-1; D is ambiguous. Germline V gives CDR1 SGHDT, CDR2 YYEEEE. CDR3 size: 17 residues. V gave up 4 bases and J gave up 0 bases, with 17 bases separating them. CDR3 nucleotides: TGTGCCAGCAGCCTGGGTCGTGGGTTCAGCTCCTACAATGAGCAGTTCTTC. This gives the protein CASSLGRGFSSYNEQFF.